Reported below is one T cell receptor beta chain. Its antigen is still unknown. No per-base quality is available; no much larger clone lies one base away. Including the terminal cysteine and phenylalanine, the CDR3 comprises 14 residues. Only CDR3 DNA is held: 42 bases, read in frame from base 1. V loses 3 bases at its end and J loses 2 bases; junction bases beyond the gene matches: 1. The germline V gene specifies KGHSH as CDR1 and LQKENI as CDR2. This sample was included in a study of blood T cell repertoires in COVID-19 (dated by TCRdb to about 2020). At the level of the whole study: Collaborator samples came from the United States, Italy and Spain and covered acute and convalescent phases of COVID-19. The material from the prospective study consisted of cDNA or gDNA derived from T cells, B-cell-depleted T cells, or PBMCs. The dataset comprised deeply sampled blood TCRbeta repertoires from subjects exposed to, actively infected with, or recovered from COVID-19. A freely available public database, intended as a resource for researchers studying the immune response to SARS-CoV-2, is where the repertoires were released. The samples were drawn from the first 160 participants of the ongoing ImmuneRACE study and from 1,200 or so subjects provided by 6 global collaborators. A de-identified subject ID, COVID-19 status, age in years and sex were almost always included in the sample metadata. Where available, HLA class I and class II types were obtained from metadata supplied by the sample provider rather than from assay-based typing.

The immunoSEQ Assay, a bias-controlled multiplex PCR, was used to amplify TCRbeta CDR3 regions from genomic DNA. On the authors' methods: The number of nucleated cells in each sample was estimated from the amplification of reference gene primers within the assay. To quantify the absolute abundance of each unique TCRbeta CDR3 rearrangement, sequence reads were collapsed and filtered. For each sample, productive Simpson clonality was calculated as the square root of Simpson's diversity index across productive rearrangements. Sourced from immuneACCESS, this table was stored by TCRdb with only in-frame sequences that have V and J called. A share of the clones is absent; for the studies checked, an unresolved V gene accounts for under half, and the remainder has no known explanation. The V and J calls and clone size are taken from that table; D and trimming were inferred from the DNA. The sample has around 250,000 clones on record, 86% of them singletons. The ten biggest clones cover approximately 13% of the sample.

Whole blood was collected in K2EDTA tubes by collaborating institutions according to the institutions' own protocols. For TCRbeta analysis, collaborator samples were shipped as frozen whole blood, as isolated PBMCs, or as DNA extracted from either sample type. The paper as a whole reports these results and caveats: How much clinical and demographic metadata was included differed by source and by participant, and the metadata was provided uncurated.

The clonotype comes from an elderly man with acute or convalescent COVID-19. The chain couples TRBV18 to TRBJ2-1; 7 junctional bases match TRBD1. Sequenced input: peripheral blood. The DNA sequence reads TGTGCCAGCTCACCGGGACAGCCCTACAATGAGCAGTTCTTC. Its protein is CASSPGQPYNEQFF.